What follows is one T cell receptor beta chain and its context. This clonotype appeared many times. Its antigen remains undetermined. Base qualities were left out, and no much larger clone turns up one base away. This sample was taken from a study of T cell repertoires in cytomegalovirus infection (dated 2019 in TCRdb). General notes on the study: Donor HLA type was relevant to the analysis, because carriage of CMV infection together with the matching HLA type was indicated by public TCR beta signatures. Findings and caveats that apply to the study as a whole: In both this cohort and an independent cohort of more than 350 donors, the cumulative frequency of public TCR beta family members distinguished carriers of CMV infection plus the relevant HLA type. The ex vivo response was dominated by HLA-C-restricted CMV-specific TCR beta clonotypes, which also provided the single most frequent clonotype in two of eight donors.

TCRdb lists the instrument as Illumina HiSeq 1500. The public reads were reprocessed in TCRdb via fastp at Q25 and MiXCR, keeping in-frame beta chains. Each record represents a unique CDR3 protein, reported with the most common genes and DNA among its rows. This sample is represented by hundreds of thousands of distinct CDR3 sequences; about 24% of them were singletons. In total, the top ten clones hold 8% of the sample. Sequences were obtained from CD8+ T cells from PBMCs. The clonotype originates from a human donor in good health (CMV status not recorded). Some clones in this sample may be carry-over from other donors' samples.

The CDR3 sequence is CASEQGAYNEQFF. Here is the DNA: TGTGCCAGCGAGCAGGGTGCGTACAATGAGCAGTTCTTC. The V and J genes are TRBV28 and TRBJ2-1; the D gene is perhaps TRBD1, on 5 matching bases. CDR1 and CDR2 are drawn from the germline V gene: MDHEN, SYDVKM. The CDR3 spans 13 residues, from the cysteine through the phenylalanine. This entry keeps only the CDR3 DNA: 39 bases, framed from base 1. V is cut by 8 bases and J by 4 bases, and the space between the germline ends is 12 bases.